At least ten counts were recorded for the clone carrying this T cell receptor beta chain. What it binds is not known. This CDR3 region has 13 residues. Trimming left V 5 bases short and J 5 bases short, with 10 bases between. Germline V gives CDR1 MDHEN, CDR2 SYDVKM. The data belong to a study of Graves' ophthalmopathy and Graves' hyperthyroidism. RNA transcripts yielded amplified TCR beta CDR3 regions. Second-round multiplex PCR followed a first-round RT-PCR using HTBI primers. Each CDR3 protein gets one entry after TCRdb re-called the multiplex PCR reads with MiXCR. The table lists around 520,000 distinct CDR3 sequences, roughly 39% of them singletons. Study-wide results and limits: Among thyroid clonotypes expanded above 0.001 frequency, most also appeared in blood. Ophthalmopathy versus stable hyperthyroidism: 13-signature model gave less than 90% sensitivity, approximately 80% specificity.

The receptor was isolated from an adult man with Graves' hyperthyroidism. V gene TRBV28 combines with J gene TRBJ1-5; D is undetermined. The sequencing input was peripheral blood or thyroid tissue (not recorded which). CDR3 nucleotide sequence: TGTGCCAGCAGTCGTCCAGTTGATCAGCCCCAGCATTTT. As protein: CASSRPVDQPQHF.